This T cell receptor (beta chain) was observed in a study of blood T cell repertoires in COVID-19. Across the whole study: Acute-phase and convalescent COVID-19 samples originated in the United States, Italy and Spain. The cDNA or gDNA used as material had been derived from T cells, B-cell-depleted T cells, or PBMCs.

Losses at the gene ends were 9 bases for V and 7 bases for J; bases not matched to a gene: 12. The CDR3 sequence is 14 residues long. Looked up from germline, CDR1 is LNHDA and CDR2 is SQIVND (reference sequence). Per the original methods: Reference gene primers were amplified, and this amplification served to estimate nucleated cell counts. Here immunoSEQ multiplex PCR was the method, and the copy in TCRdb shows in-frame clones only, minus some. V and J calls and clone size are given by that table; D and trimming were obtained from the DNA. The table includes about 180,000 clones, more than 85% detected once.

The sequenced sample consisted of peripheral blood. The receptor comes from a woman younger than 45 with active or convalescent COVID-19. The chain carries TRBV19 and TRBJ1-5; 7 bases fit TRBD1. This CDR3 is CASAETGQEQPQHF. The CDR3 DNA is TGTGCCAGCGCGGAGACAGGGCAGGAGCAGCCCCAGCATTTT.